A selection of T cell receptor beta chains follows, all from one sample in a study of blood T cell repertoires in COVID-19. TCRdb's table, derived via immunoSEQ multiplex PCR, lists solely in-frame clones and lacks some. The sample lists around 300,000 clones, roughly 84% occurring once. The specimen was peripheral blood. Every receptor here comes from a man in his forties or fifties with active or convalescent COVID-19. Both conserved end residues are part of each CDR3. D genes are given only for firm matches. Clone size appears in some rows only: once, few, many, or a class for an expanded clone.

V,D,J,size,DNA,CDR3
TRBV5-5,.,TRBJ2-1,.,TGTGCCAGCAGCTTGTTCCTAGCAGGCAATGAGCAGTTCTTC,CASSLFLAGNEQFF
TRBV27,TRBD1,TRBJ2-7,.,TGTGCCAGCAGTGCGGGACAGGGGTTCGAGCAGTACTTC,CASSAGQGFEQYF
TRBV28,TRBD2,TRBJ2-7,.,TGTGCCAGCAGTTCGCCCGGGACTAGCGCGACCTACGAGCAGTACTTC,CASSSPGTSATYEQYF
TRBV9,.,TRBJ2-5,.,TGTGCCAGCAGCCTGAGGGCAGGGGCGGAGACCCAGTACTTC,CASSLRAGAETQYF
TRBV2,.,TRBJ1-1,.,TGTGCCAGCAGTGATACGGGAGCGACTGAAGCTTTCTTT,CASSDTGATEAFF
TRBV5-1,TRBD1,TRBJ1-2,once,TGCGCCAGCAGCTTGGTGGCAGGGGGTGATGGCTACACCTTC,CASSLVAGGDGYTF
TRBV7-9,TRBD1,TRBJ2-2,.,TGTGCCAGCTACGGGCAGGGGGCGGCCGGGGAGCTGTTTTTT,CASYGQGAAGELFF
TRBV18,.,TRBJ2-7,once,TGTGCCAGCTCACGGCAGTCCTCCTACGAGCAGTACTTC,CASSRQSSYEQYF
TRBV29-1,TRBD1,TRBJ1-1,.,TGCAGCGTTGCCCACGACAGGGGTAACACTGAAGCTTTCTTT,CSVAHDRGNTEAFF
TRBV4-3,TRBD1,TRBJ1-1,few,TGCGCCAGCAGCGGTGACAGGGGTTACACTGAAGCTTTCTTT,CASSGDRGYTEAFF
TRBV3-1/TRBV3-2,.,TRBJ1-3,.,TGTGCCAGCAGCCAAGGGCCCCTTTCAGGAAACACCATATATTTT,CASSQGPLSGNTIYF
TRBV18,.,TRBJ1-1,few,TGTGCCAGCTCACCGGGACAGAACACTGAAGCTTTCTTT,CASSPGQNTEAFF
TRBV5-1,.,TRBJ1-1,.,TGCGCCAGCAGCTTGGTCGGTAGCATGCCCCGAGGTGAAGCTTTCTTT,CASSLVGSMPRGEAFF
TRBV19,TRBD1,TRBJ2-7,.,TGTGCCAGTAGTATCACAGGGGGTCCTGGAGAGCAGTACTTC,CASSITGGPGEQYF
TRBV7-3,TRBD2,TRBJ2-3,.,TGTGCCAGCAGCTCGTCCGGGGGGGCAGCTACGCAGTATTTT,CASSSSGGAATQYF
TRBV10-3,.,TRBJ2-7,.,TGTGCCATCAAGACGGGGAGCTCCTACGAGCAGTACTTC,CAIKTGSSYEQYF
TRBV28,.,TRBJ2-7,.,TGTGCCAGCAGCGATAGGTCGGGGCAGTACTTC,CASSDRSGQYF